A selection of T cell receptor beta chains follows, all from one sample in a study of T cell repertoires in cytomegalovirus infection. One entry per CDR3 protein results from TCRdb running MiXCR on the reads. The sample records 200,000 to 250,000 distinct CDR3 sequences, 6% to 8% being singletons. Sample: PBMCs. Every receptor here comes from a human donor in good health (CMV status not recorded). Some clones in this sample may be carry-over from other donors' samples. Each CDR3 is given with its conserved first and last residue. The order of the fields is V gene, D gene, J gene, clone size, CDR3 protein, CDR3 DNA. The D gene is left open where the match is weak. Expanded clones get a size class; other rows say once, few or many, or leave the size out.

>TRBV7-2|NA|TRBJ2-1|many
CASTSGSYNEQFF
TGTGCCAGCACCTCCGGCTCCTACAATGAGCAGTTCTTC
>TRBV19|NA|TRBJ1-3|many
CASWEHRPGNTIYF
TGTGCCAGCTGGGAACATAGGCCTGGAAACACCATATATTTT
>TRBV2|NA|TRBJ1-6|many
CASRQGEDSPLHF
TGTGCCAGCCGCCAGGGAGAGGATTCACCCCTCCACTTT
>TRBV7-2|NA|TRBJ2-1|many
CASTQGTLSYNEQFF
TGTGCCAGCACCCAAGGGACTCTTTCCTACAATGAGCAGTTCTTC
>TRBV28|TRBD1|TRBJ1-5|NA
CASTYDRAGNQPQHF
TGTGCCAGCACTTATGACAGGGCGGGCAATCAGCCCCAGCATTTT
>TRBV28|NA|TRBJ2-1|many
CASSFAGGGFNEQFF
TGTGCCAGCAGTTTTGCCGGGGGTGGCTTCAATGAGCAGTTCTTC
>TRBV20-1|NA|TRBJ1-2|NA
CSALTGLVGYTF
TGCAGTGCTCTTACAGGGCTTGTGGGCTACACCTTC
>TRBV6-2/TRBV6-3|NA|TRBJ2-5|few
CASNRHGETQYF
TGTGCCAGCAATCGCCACGGCGAGACCCAGTACTTC
>TRBV12-3/TRBV12-4|TRBD2|TRBJ2-3|few
CASSSGLVGGTQYF
TGTGCCAGCAGCTCTGGACTAGTTGGGGGTACGCAGTATTTT
>TRBV12-3/TRBV12-4|NA|TRBJ1-2|many
CASSFVSLTGRYGYTF
TGTGCCAGCAGTTTCGTGTCTCTTACCGGGAGGTATGGCTACACCTTC
>TRBV6-2/TRBV6-3|NA|TRBJ1-1|many
CASSYSGSWGRNTEAFF
TGTGCCAGCAGTTACTCGGGGTCCTGGGGTCGGAACACTGAAGCTTTCTTT
>TRBV7-9|NA|TRBJ1-1|NA
CASSVSGAATEAFF
TGTGCCAGCAGCGTGTCGGGGGCGGCCACTGAAGCTTTCTTT
>TRBV10-3|NA|TRBJ1-6|many
CAISETAVSPLHF
TGTGCCATCAGTGAGACAGCGGTTTCACCCCTCCACTTT
>TRBV5-5|TRBD2|TRBJ2-1|NA
CASSFSGGPLFYNEQFF
TGTGCCAGCAGCTTTAGCGGGGGGCCTCTGTTTTACAATGAGCAGTTCTTC
>TRBV6-5|NA|TRBJ1-1|many
CASSYDPGGTEAFF
TGTGCCAGCAGTTACGACCCGGGGGGGACTGAAGCTTTCTTT
>TRBV29-1|TRBD1|TRBJ2-5|many
CSVDMSGQGYQETQYF
TGCAGCGTTGATATGTCTGGACAGGGGTATCAAGAGACCCAGTACTTC
>TRBV2|TRBD2|TRBJ2-1|few
CASSELGTTYNEQFF
TGTGCCAGCAGTGAGCTAGGGACTACCTACAATGAGCAGTTCTTC
>TRBV20-1|NA|TRBJ1-2|many
CSARDRSSGGYTF
TGCAGTGCTAGAGATCGGAGCTCAGGTGGCTACACCTTC
>TRBV5-4|NA|TRBJ2-3|many
CASSLARGPRTDTQYF
TGTGCCAGCAGCTTGGCTCGCGGACCCCGCACAGATACGCAGTATTTT